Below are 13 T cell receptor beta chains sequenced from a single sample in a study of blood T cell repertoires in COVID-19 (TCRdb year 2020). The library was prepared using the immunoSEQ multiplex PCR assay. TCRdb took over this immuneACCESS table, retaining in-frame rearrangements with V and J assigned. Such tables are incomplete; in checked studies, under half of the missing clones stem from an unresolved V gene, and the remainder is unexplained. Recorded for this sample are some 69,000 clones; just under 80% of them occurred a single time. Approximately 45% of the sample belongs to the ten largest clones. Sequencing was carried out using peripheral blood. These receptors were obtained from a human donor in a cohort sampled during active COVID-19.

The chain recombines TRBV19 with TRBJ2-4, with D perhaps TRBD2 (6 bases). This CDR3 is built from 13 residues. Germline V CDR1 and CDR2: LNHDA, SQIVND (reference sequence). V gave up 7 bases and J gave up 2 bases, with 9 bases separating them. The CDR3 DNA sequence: TGTGCCAGTAATGGGGGGTCCAAAAACATTCAGTACTTC. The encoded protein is CASNGGSKNIQYF. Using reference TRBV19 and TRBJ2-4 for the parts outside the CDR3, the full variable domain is DGGITQSPKYLFRKEGQNVTLSCEQNLNHDAMYWYRQDPGQGLRLIYYSQIVNDFQKGDIAEGYSVSREKKESFPLTVTSAQKNPTAFYLCASNGGSKNIQYFGAGTRLSVL.

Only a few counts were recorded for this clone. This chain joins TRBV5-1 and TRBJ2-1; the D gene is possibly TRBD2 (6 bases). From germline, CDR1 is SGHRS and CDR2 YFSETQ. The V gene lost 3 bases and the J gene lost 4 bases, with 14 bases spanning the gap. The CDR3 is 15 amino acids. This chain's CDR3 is CASSSAGTSYNEQFF. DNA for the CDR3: TGCGCCAGCAGCTCGGCCGGGACTTCTTACAATGAGCAGTTCTTC.

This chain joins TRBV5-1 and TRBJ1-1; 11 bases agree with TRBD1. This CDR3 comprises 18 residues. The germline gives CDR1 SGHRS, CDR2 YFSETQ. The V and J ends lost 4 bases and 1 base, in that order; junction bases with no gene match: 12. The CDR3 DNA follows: TGCGCCAGCAGCCTATCCCCGGGGACAGGGGGACCGAACACTGAAGCTTTCTTT. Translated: CASSLSPGTGGPNTEAFF.

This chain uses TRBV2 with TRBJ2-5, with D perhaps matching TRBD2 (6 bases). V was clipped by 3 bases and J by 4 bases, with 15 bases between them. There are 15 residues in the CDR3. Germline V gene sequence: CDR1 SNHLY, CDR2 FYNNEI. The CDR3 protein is CASSDRRGRVETQYF. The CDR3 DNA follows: TGTGCCAGCAGTGATCGGAGGGGACGGGTAGAGACCCAGTACTTC. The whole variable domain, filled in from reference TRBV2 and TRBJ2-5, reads EPEVTQTPSHQVTQMGQEVILRCVPISNHLYFYWYRQILGQKVEFLVSFYNNEISEKSEIFDDQFSVERPDGSNFTLKIRSTKLEDSAMYFCASSDRRGRVETQYFGPGTRLLVL.

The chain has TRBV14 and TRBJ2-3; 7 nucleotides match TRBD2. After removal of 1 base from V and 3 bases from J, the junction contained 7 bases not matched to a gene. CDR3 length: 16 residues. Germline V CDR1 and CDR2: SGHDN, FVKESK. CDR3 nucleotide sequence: TGTGCCAGCAGCCAAGCTCGACTAGCCTTTACAGATACGCAGTATTTT. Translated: CASSQARLAFTDTQYF.

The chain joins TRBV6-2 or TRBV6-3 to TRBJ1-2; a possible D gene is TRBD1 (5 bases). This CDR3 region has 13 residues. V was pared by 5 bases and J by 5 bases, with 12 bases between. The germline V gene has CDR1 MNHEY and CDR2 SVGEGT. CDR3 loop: CASSQGRAYGYTF. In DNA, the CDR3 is TGTGCCAGCAGTCAGGGTCGAGCTTATGGCTACACCTTC.

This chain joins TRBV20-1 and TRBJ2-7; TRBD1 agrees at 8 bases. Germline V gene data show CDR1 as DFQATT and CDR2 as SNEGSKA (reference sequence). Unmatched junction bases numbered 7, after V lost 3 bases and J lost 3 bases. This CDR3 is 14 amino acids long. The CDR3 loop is CSASDGTGIYEQYF. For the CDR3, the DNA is TGCAGTGCTAGTGACGGGACAGGTATCTACGAGCAGTACTTC.

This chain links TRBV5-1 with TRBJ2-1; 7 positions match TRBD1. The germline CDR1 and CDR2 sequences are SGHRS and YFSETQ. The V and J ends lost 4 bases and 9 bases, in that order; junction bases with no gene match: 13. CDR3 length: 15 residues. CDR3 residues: CASSITGVRSLEQFF. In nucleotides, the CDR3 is TGCGCCAGCAGCATTACAGGGGTTAGGTCGCTTGAGCAGTTCTTC.

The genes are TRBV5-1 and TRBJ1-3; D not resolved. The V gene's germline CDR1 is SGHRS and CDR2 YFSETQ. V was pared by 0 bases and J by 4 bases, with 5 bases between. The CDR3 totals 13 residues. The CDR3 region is CASSLAEGNTIYF. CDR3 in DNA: TGCGCCAGCAGCTTGGCCGAGGGAAACACCATATATTTT.

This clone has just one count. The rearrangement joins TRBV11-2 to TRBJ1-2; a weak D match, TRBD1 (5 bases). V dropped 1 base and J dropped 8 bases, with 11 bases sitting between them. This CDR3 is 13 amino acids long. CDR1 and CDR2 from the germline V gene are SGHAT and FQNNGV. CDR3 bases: TGTGCCAGCAGCTTAGCAGCAGGGTCCGGCTACACCTTC. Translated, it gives CASSLAAGSGYTF.

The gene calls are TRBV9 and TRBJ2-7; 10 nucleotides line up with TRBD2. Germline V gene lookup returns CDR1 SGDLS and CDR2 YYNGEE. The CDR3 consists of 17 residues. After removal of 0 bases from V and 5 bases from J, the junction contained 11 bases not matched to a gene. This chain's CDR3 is CASSVGGLAGVQDEQYF. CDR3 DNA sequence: TGTGCCAGCAGCGTAGGCGGTCTAGCGGGAGTACAGGACGAGCAGTACTTC.

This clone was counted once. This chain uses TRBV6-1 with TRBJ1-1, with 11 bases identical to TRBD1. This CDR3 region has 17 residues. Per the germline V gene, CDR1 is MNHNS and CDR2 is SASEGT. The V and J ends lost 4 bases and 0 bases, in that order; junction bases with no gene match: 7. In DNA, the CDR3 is TGTGCCAGCAGTGGGACAGGGGGCTCTATTCTGAACACTGAAGCTTTCTTT. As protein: CASSGTGGSILNTEAFF.

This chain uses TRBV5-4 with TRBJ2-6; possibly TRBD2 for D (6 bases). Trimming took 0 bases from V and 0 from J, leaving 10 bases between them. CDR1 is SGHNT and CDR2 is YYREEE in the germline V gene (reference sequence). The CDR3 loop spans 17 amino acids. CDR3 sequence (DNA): TGTGCCAGCAGCTTGGGGGGCGGGGTCTCTGGGGCCAACGTCCTGACTTTC. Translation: CASSLGGGVSGANVLTF. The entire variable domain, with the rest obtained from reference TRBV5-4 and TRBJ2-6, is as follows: ETGVTQSPTHLIKTRGQQVTLRCSSQSGHNTVSWYQQALGQGPQFIFQYYREEENGRGNFPPRFSGLQFPNYSSELNVNALELDDSALYLCASSLGGGVSGANVLTFGAGSRLTVL.